Below are 10 T cell receptor beta chains sequenced from a single sample in a study of T cell responses to AZD1222 COVID-19 vaccine. Profiled with immunoSEQ multiplex PCR; TCRdb holds only in-frame clones, not every one. The data show 170,000 or so clones, with around 88% seen just once and approximately 10% held by the top ten. The specimen was peripheral blood, collected 28 days after the second AZD1222 dose. The receptors were gathered from an adult who received the AZD1222 COVID-19 vaccine.

CDR3 in DNA: TGTGCCAGCAGCGTAGCCGGGGGAGGGGGCTATGGCTACACCTTC. It translates to CASSVAGGGGYGYTF. The V and J genes are TRBV9 and TRBJ1-2, with D tentatively TRBD1 (6 bases). The germline V and J ends were trimmed by 0 bases and 4 bases, with 13 bases remaining between them. Germline V CDR1 and CDR2: SGDLS, YYNGEE. The CDR3 is made up of 15 amino acids.

V is TRBV7-2 and J is TRBJ2-1; possibly TRBD1 for D (6 bases). The CDR3 has 14 residues. V lost 1 base and J 9 bases, leaving 13 bases between the germline ends. Germline CDR1 and CDR2: SGHTA and FQGNSA. CDR3 residues: CASSLEQGKREQFF. The CDR3 nucleotides read TGTGCCAGCAGCTTAGAACAGGGAAAACGTGAGCAGTTCTTC.

This clone was seen only a few times. V gene TRBV10-3 combines with J gene TRBJ2-7; tentatively, D is TRBD1 (6 bases). V lost 11 bases and J 2 bases, leaving 13 bases between the germline ends. The CDR3 is 12 amino acids. From germline, CDR1 is ENHRY and CDR2 SYGVKD. The chain's CDR3 is CASSTGPYEQYF. The CDR3 coding sequence is TGTGCCTCGTCGACAGGTCCCTACGAGCAGTACTTC.

CDR3 sequence: CASSLNRPQNIQYF. As DNA, the CDR3 is TGCGCCAGCAGCTTAAATAGGCCTCAAAACATTCAGTACTTC. V usage is TRBV5-1 and J usage is TRBJ2-4; D unresolved. The CDR3 covers 14 residues. The ends were cut back, 2 bases at V and 5 bases at J, with 11 bases in the middle. Germline CDR1 reads SGHRS; CDR2 reads YFSETQ.

J is TRBJ2-2 and V is TRBV19, with D perhaps being TRBD1 or TRBD2 (5 bases each). The V gene's germline CDR1 is LNHDA and CDR2 SQIVND (reference sequence). V was pared by 6 bases and J by 6 bases, with 11 bases between. This CDR3 is 13 amino acids long. The CDR3 coding sequence is TGTGCCAGTAGCCCTCTGGGGGCCGGGGAGCTGTTTTTT. This gives the protein CASSPLGAGELFF.

The rearrangement joins TRBV6-5 to TRBJ1-1, with 7 bases fitting TRBD1. The trim removed 6 bases at V and 1 base at J, leaving 5 bases unmatched. The CDR3 runs to 14 residues. Germline CDR1 and CDR2: MNHEY and SVGAGI. CDR3 loop: CASSRQGPNTEAFF. The CDR3 region has the DNA TGTGCCAGCAGCCGACAGGGCCCGAACACTGAAGCTTTCTTT.

V gene TRBV19 combines with J gene TRBJ2-2; no clear D. This CDR3 is 14 amino acids long. Trimming pared 3 bases from V and 0 bases from J, leaving 5 bases between. Germline V gene data show CDR1 as LNHDA and CDR2 as SQIVND (reference sequence). CDR3 amino acids: CASSMTSNTGELFF. DNA for the CDR3: TGTGCCAGTAGTATGACTTCGAACACCGGGGAGCTGTTTTTT.

The chain combines TRBV7-8 with TRBJ1-1; D is undetermined. The CDR3 sequence is 15 residues long. V was shortened by 2 bases and J by 0 bases, with 10 bases between the two germline ends. Germline lookup yields CDR1 SGHVS and CDR2 FQNEAQ. CDR3 region: CASSLLVRMNTEAFF. In nucleotides, the CDR3 is TGTGCCAGCAGCTTACTCGTCCGGATGAACACTGAAGCTTTCTTT.

This clone appeared once. The rearrangement joins TRBV19 to TRBJ2-7; the D gene is possibly TRBD1 (5 bases). Germline loops: CDR1 LNHDA, CDR2 SQIVND (reference sequence). Between the trimmed V and J ends, which lost 6 bases and 3 bases, there was a span of 6 bases. The CDR3 contains 11 residues. The CDR3 nucleotides are TGTGCCAGTAGCGACAGCTACGAGCAGTACTTC. Encoded protein: CASSDSYEQYF.

The chain uses TRBV11-3 and TRBJ2-7; D unresolved. V dropped 0 bases and J dropped 5 bases, with 11 bases sitting between them. The CDR3 length is 14 residues. Germline V gene lookup returns CDR1 SGHNT and CDR2 YENEEA. The CDR3 DNA is TGTGCCAGCAGCTTAGAAGGAGAAGCCCACGAGCAGTACTTC. This encodes CASSLEGEAHEQYF.